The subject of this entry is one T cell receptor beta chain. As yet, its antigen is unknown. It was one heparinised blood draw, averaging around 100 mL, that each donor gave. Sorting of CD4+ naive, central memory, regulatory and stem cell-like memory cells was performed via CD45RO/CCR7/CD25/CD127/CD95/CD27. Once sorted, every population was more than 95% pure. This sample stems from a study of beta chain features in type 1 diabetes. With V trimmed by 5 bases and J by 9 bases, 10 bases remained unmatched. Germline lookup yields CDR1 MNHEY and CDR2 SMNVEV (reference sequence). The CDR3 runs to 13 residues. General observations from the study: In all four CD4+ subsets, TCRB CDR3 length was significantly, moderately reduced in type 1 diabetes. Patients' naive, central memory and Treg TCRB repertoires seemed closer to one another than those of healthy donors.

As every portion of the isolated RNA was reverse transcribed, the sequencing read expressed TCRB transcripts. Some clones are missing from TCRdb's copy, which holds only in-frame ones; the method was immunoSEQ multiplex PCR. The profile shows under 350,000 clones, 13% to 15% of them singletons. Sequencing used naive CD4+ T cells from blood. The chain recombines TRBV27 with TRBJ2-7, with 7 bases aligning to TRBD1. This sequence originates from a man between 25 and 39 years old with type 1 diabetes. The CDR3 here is CASSIDRERRQYF. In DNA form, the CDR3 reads TGTGCCAGCAGTATCGACAGGGAACGGAGGCAGTACTTC.